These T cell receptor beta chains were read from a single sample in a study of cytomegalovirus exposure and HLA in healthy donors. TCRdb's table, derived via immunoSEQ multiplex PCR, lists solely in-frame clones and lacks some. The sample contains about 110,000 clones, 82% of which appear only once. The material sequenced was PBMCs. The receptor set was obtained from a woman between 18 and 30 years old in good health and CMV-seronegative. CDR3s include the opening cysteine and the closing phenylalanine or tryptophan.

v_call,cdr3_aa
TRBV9,CASSPQVNTEAFF
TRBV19,CASSRWGLKEETQYF
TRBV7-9,CASSRGGGRDTQYF
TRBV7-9,CASSTRVNQPQHF
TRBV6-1,CASSEYGRGHEDTEAFF
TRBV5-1,CASSLTPQETQYF
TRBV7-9,CASSPSTVNTEAFF
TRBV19,CASGRTSGSTDTQYF
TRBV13,CASSANWDRGSPLHF
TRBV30,CAWNIYREVAEAFF
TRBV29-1,CSVGVQGAGTDTQYF
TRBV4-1,CASSQRRGQAPDKHGYTF
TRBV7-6,CASSFTAGDSNQPQHF